The present T cell receptor (beta chain) was sequenced within a study of blood T cell repertoires in COVID-19. About the research overall: Samples came from the United States, Italy and Spain, spanning acute and convalescent COVID-19. Sources were T cells, B-cell-depleted T cells, or PBMCs; the material itself was cDNA or gDNA.

How the authors handled the data: Reference gene primer amplification gave nucleated cell count estimates. TCRdb's copy holds only in-frame clones and misses some; the assay was immunoSEQ multiplex PCR. V and J calls and clone size come straight from that table; D and trimming were deduced from the DNA. The data contain about 130,000 clones, around 88% of them singletons. The CDR3 totals 15 residues. V was shortened by 6 bases and J by 6 bases, with 17 bases between the two germline ends. Per the germline V gene, CDR1 is KGHSH and CDR2 is LQKENI. This clonotype was obtained from a man aged 45-65 years with acute or convalescent COVID-19. This chain joins TRBV18 and TRBJ2-2, with a weak D call TRBD1 (5 bases). Material: peripheral blood. The CDR3 loop is CASSLINNRPGELFF. DNA of the CDR3: TGTGCCAGCTCTCTCATTAATAACAGGCCCGGGGAGCTGTTTTTT.